A single sample gave rise to the 30 T cell receptor beta chains below, sequenced in a study of glioma-infiltrating T cells after dendritic cell vaccination. The method was immunoSEQ multiplex PCR; TCRdb's version includes in-frame clones alone and lacks a portion of them. The sample includes about 73,000 clones, over 75% of them seen just once. This specimen was blood, taken before dendritic cell vaccination. The receptors here all came from a human donor with glioblastoma.

The chain has TRBV7-3 and TRBJ2-2; 8 nucleotides agree with TRBD2. The trim removed 5 bases at V and 2 bases at J, leaving 7 bases unmatched. The CDR3 runs to 16 residues. Germline V CDR1 and CDR2: SGHTA, FQGTGA. The CDR3 sequence: CASSQGSGINTGELFF. The CDR3, as DNA: TGTGCCAGCAGCCAAGGTAGCGGGATCAACACCGGGGAGCTGTTTTTT.

Concerning this clone: In the same sample, other DNA sequences code for this CDR3. The gene calls are TRBV4-1 and TRBJ2-3; TRBD1 is a possible D gene (5 bases). V was clipped by 1 base and J by 0 bases, with 8 bases between them. The CDR3 is 15 residues long. Germline values: CDR1 MGHRA, CDR2 YSYEKL. DNA of the CDR3: TGCGCCAGCAGCCAAGGGACATCTAGCACAGATACGCAGTATTTT. Translation gives CASSQGTSSTDTQYF.

The chain employs TRBV19 and TRBJ2-2, with D uncertain. Deletions cut 4 bases from V and 4 bases from J, with 7 bases between. Looked up from germline, CDR1 is LNHDA and CDR2 is SQIVND (reference sequence). The CDR3 runs 13 residues. The CDR3 DNA reads as TGTGCCAGTAGTACCCCGGGCACCGGGGAGCTGTTTTTT. Protein: CASSTPGTGELFF.

The chain recombines TRBV7-9 with TRBJ1-2; possibly TRBD1 for D (5 bases). The CDR3 is made up of 14 amino acids. V lost 1 base to trimming and J lost 1 base, with 7 bases between them. Germline CDR1 SEHNR, CDR2 FQNEAQ (reference sequence). CDR3: CASSLGQSNYGYTF. For the CDR3, the DNA is TGTGCCAGCAGCTTAGGACAGAGTAACTATGGCTACACCTTC.

V usage is TRBV4-2 and J usage is TRBJ2-2, with a possible D match to TRBD2 (7 bases). The CDR3 runs 16 residues. Trimming pared 4 bases from V and 5 bases from J, leaving 17 bases between. The germline V gene encodes CDR1 LGHNA and CDR2 YNFKEQ. CDR3 sequence: CASSPVGGGKTGELFF. The CDR3 bases are TGTGCCAGCAGCCCTGTGGGCGGGGGCAAGACCGGGGAGCTGTTTTTT.

The genes are TRBV27 and TRBJ1-2; 7 bases line up with TRBD1. The CDR3 covers 13 residues. V dropped 2 bases and J dropped 7; count of bases not matched to a gene: 4. CDR1 and CDR2 from the germline V gene are MNHEY and SMNVEV (reference sequence). CDR3 in DNA: TGTGCCAGCAGTTTAACGCGACAGGGTGGCTACACCTTC. This sequence encodes CASSLTRQGGYTF.

The genes are TRBV29-1 and TRBJ2-2; TRBD1 is a possible D gene (7 bases). The V end was cut by 8 bases, the J end by 5 bases, with 15 bases between. The CDR3 loop spans 13 amino acids. CDR1 and CDR2 (germline): SQVTM, ANQGSEA. CDR3 coding DNA: TGCAGCACTGGCCAGGGGGGAACCGGGGAGCTGTTTTTT. This encodes CSTGQGGTGELFF.

This sequence joins TRBV11-3 and TRBJ2-1, with D perhaps matching TRBD1 (5 bases). This CDR3 is 16 amino acids long. V lost 2 bases, J lost 3 bases, and 14 bases lay in between. Germline loops: CDR1 SGHNT, CDR2 YENEEA. This CDR3 reads CASSLSRAGIYNEQFF. The CDR3 region has the DNA TGTGCCAGCAGCTTATCCAGGGCAGGGATCTACAATGAGCAGTTCTTC.

The chain is built from TRBV6-5 and TRBJ1-1; D possibly corresponds to TRBD1 (5 bases). The germline V gene has CDR1 MNHEY and CDR2 SVGAGI. The CDR3 totals 16 residues. Trimming took off 0 bases at V and 4 bases at J, with 15 bases between the two ends. CDR3 amino acids: CASSYSLGPGGTEAFF. CDR3 DNA: TGTGCCAGCAGTTACTCGCTAGGCCCGGGGGGCACTGAAGCTTTCTTT.

J is TRBJ2-5 and V is TRBV5-1; the D is unclear. Germline-derived CDR1 and CDR2 are SGHRS and YFSETQ. The CDR3 is made up of 13 amino acids. Trimming stripped 5 bases from V and 8 bases from J, with 16 bases between. The CDR3 DNA sequence: TGCGCCAGCAGTTTGAGCCCTTCCGAAACCCAGTACTTC. It yields the protein CASSLSPSETQYF.

The rearrangement links TRBV10-3 to TRBJ2-2, with TRBD2 matching 7 bases. This CDR3 region has 14 residues. Germline V gives CDR1 ENHRY, CDR2 SYGVKD. J gave up 0 bases and V 11 bases, and 6 bases lay outside the gene matches. The CDR3 region has the DNA TGTGCCTCCCAGCGGGACTCGAACACCGGGGAGCTGTTTTTT. This codes for CASQRDSNTGELFF.

V usage is TRBV30 and J usage is TRBJ1-5; D may be TRBD1 (5 bases). The germline gives CDR1 GTSNPN, CDR2 SVGIG (reference sequence). Trimming left V 1 base short and J 4 bases short, with 11 bases between. The CDR3 is 14 amino acids. In nucleotides, the CDR3 is TGTGCCTGGAGTGCCTTAGACAGTAATCAGCCCCAGCATTTT. This translates into CAWSALDSNQPQHF.

This sequence joins TRBV7-3 and TRBJ1-1, with TRBD1 matching over 7 bases. The CDR3 runs to 13 residues. V was pared by 4 bases and J by 3 bases, with 2 bases of the junction left unmatched. Germline V gene data show CDR1 as SGHTA and CDR2 as FQGTGA. CDR3 DNA sequence: TGTGCCAGCAGCTCACAGGGGTACACTGAAGCTTTCTTT. Amino acids: CASSSQGYTEAFF.

V is TRBV7-9 and J is TRBJ1-2; D is uncertain. V was cut by 11 bases and J by 3 bases, with 7 bases left in between. Germline loops: CDR1 SEHNR, CDR2 FQNEAQ (reference sequence). CDR3 length: 10 amino acids. CDR3 nucleotides: TGTGCCGAGCGGGACTATGGCTACACCTTC. This gives the protein CAERDYGYTF.

The chain recombines TRBV19 with TRBJ2-3, with D possibly TRBD1 on 5 matching bases. The CDR3 has 14 amino acids. CDR1 is LNHDA and CDR2 is SQIVND in the germline V gene (reference sequence). Trimming took 5 bases from V and 0 from J, leaving 9 bases between them. CDR3 loop: CASSPTGSTDTQYF. CDR3 nucleotides: TGTGCCAGTAGTCCCACAGGTAGCACAGATACGCAGTATTTT.

V and J are TRBV7-9 and TRBJ2-3; no clear D gene. Germline loops: CDR1 SEHNR, CDR2 FQNEAQ (reference sequence). Trimming cost V 2 bases and J 2 bases, with 8 bases left between them. The CDR3 has 14 residues. The CDR3 sequence is CASSLFESTDTQYF. CDR3 bases: TGTGCCAGCAGCTTATTCGAGTCCACAGATACGCAGTATTTT.

The chain has TRBV7-9 and TRBJ1-2, with D uncertain. Germline CDR1 is SEHNR and CDR2 is FQNEAQ (reference sequence). V lost 5 bases to trimming and J lost 2 bases, with 12 bases between them. This CDR3 is 14 amino acids long. The CDR3 spells CASSPPAGNYGYTF. CDR3 nucleotide sequence: TGTGCCAGCAGCCCACCCGCCGGGAACTATGGCTACACCTTC.

V is TRBV27 and J is TRBJ2-1; 12 bases fit TRBD2. The germline CDR1 and CDR2 sequences are MNHEY and SMNVEV (reference sequence). V was pared by 5 bases and J by 14 bases, with 16 bases of the junction left unmatched. The CDR3 is made up of 16 amino acids. In nucleotides, the CDR3 is TGTGCCAGCAGTCGGACTAGCGGGACCTCCCACGGCTTGGAGTTCTTC. Amino acid sequence: CASSRTSGTSHGLEFF.

As DNA, the CDR3 is TGTGCCAGCAGCGTACTTCAGGGGGCGGGCGGCTACACCTTC. Residues: CASSVLQGAGGYTF. The J gene is TRBJ1-2, the V gene TRBV9, with TRBD1 identical over 8 bases. Germline trimming cut 1 base from V and 8 bases from J; bases unmatched to any gene: 7. This CDR3 has 14 amino acids. Germline CDR1 SGDLS, CDR2 YYNGEE.

The chain carries TRBV11-2 and TRBJ2-3; TRBD2 aligns across 11 bases. The CDR3 has 16 amino acids. The germline V gene has CDR1 SGHAT and CDR2 FQNNGV. The ends lost 5 bases at V and 4 bases at J; junction bases unmatched: 8. The chain's CDR3 is CASSPIAGGPADTQYF. Here the CDR3 DNA reads TGTGCCAGCAGCCCAATAGCGGGAGGGCCGGCAGATACGCAGTATTTT.

J is TRBJ1-5 and V is TRBV19; weak D call: TRBD1 (6 bases). There are 15 residues in the CDR3. Germline CDR1 LNHDA, CDR2 SQIVND (reference sequence). Trimming stripped 6 bases from V and 3 bases from J, with 15 bases between. The CDR3 loop reads CASSQSGQFNQPQHF. For the CDR3, the DNA is TGTGCCAGTAGCCAATCAGGACAGTTCAATCAGCCCCAGCATTTT.

The CDR3 nucleotides are TGTGCCTGGAGTGCGCACGGGACAGGGGTTTTCCAGTACTTC. Its protein product is CAWSAHGTGVFQYF. This chain joins TRBV30 and TRBJ2-5, with 10 bases that match TRBD1. The CDR3 is 14 amino acids. J lost 10 bases, V lost 1 base, and 9 bases had no gene match. The germline V gene has CDR1 GTSNPN and CDR2 SVGIG (reference sequence).

The CDR3 DNA sequence: TGTGCCAGCAGTCATAGAGGCTCAGGGGCCTACGAGCAGTACTTC. Translating gives CASSHRGSGAYEQYF. V gene TRBV6-5 combines with J gene TRBJ2-7, with TRBD1 as a possible D gene (6 bases). Trimming stripped 5 bases from V and 2 bases from J, with 16 bases between. In germline, CDR1 is MNHEY, CDR2 SVGAGI. CDR3 length equals 15 residues.

The V gene is TRBV5-1, the J gene TRBJ2-7; perhaps TRBD1 as D (5 bases). CDR1 SGHRS and CDR2 YFSETQ come from the germline V gene. V was trimmed by 4 bases and J by 0 bases, leaving 8 bases between them. The CDR3 covers 13 residues. This CDR3 is CASSPRVSYEQYV. The CDR3 DNA reads as TGCGCCAGCAGCCCCAGGGTCTCCTACGAGCAGTACGTC.

The chain is built from TRBV5-4 and TRBJ2-5, with a weak D call TRBD2 (6 bases). CDR1 and CDR2 from the germline V gene are SGHNT and YYREEE (reference sequence). Trimming took off 4 bases at V and 1 base at J, with 23 bases between the two ends. This CDR3 is 18 amino acids long. CDR3 amino acids: CASSHTGLLPYLQETQYF. The CDR3 DNA reads TGTGCCAGCAGCCACACGGGACTCCTACCTTATCTCCAAGAGACCCAGTACTTC.

The chain has TRBV5-1 and TRBJ2-7; 9 bases are shared with TRBD1. CDR3 length: 15 amino acids. Germline V gene data show CDR1 as SGHRS and CDR2 as YFSETQ. After removal of 3 bases from V and 0 bases from J, the junction contained 4 bases not matched to a gene. CDR3 region: CASSSGTGFSYEQYF. For the CDR3, the DNA is TGCGCCAGCAGCTCCGGGACAGGGTTCTCCTACGAGCAGTACTTC.

The table lists this clone with a few counts. Germline and junction disagree at one end, which may indicate a read error. The chain carries TRBV4-1 and TRBJ1-1; 8 bases line up with TRBD1. This CDR3 contains 12 residues. Germline V CDR1 and CDR2: MGHRA, YSYEKL. CDR3 residues: CASSPGQGFPRF. The CDR3 DNA is TGCGCCAGCAGCCCCGGACAGGGTTTCCCCCGCTTT.

The rearrangement links TRBV28 to TRBJ1-2; possibly TRBD1 for D (5 bases). Germline assignment: CDR1 MDHEN and CDR2 SYDVKM. V was shortened by 7 bases and J by 4 bases, with 13 bases between the two germline ends. The CDR3 has 13 residues. The CDR3 DNA reads as TGTGCCAGCACCCTGGGGGGATTCTATGGCTACACCTTC. Translating gives CASTLGGFYGYTF.

J is TRBJ1-5 and V is TRBV19; 7 nucleotides align to TRBD1. CDR3 size: 16 residues. V shed 4 bases, J shed 6 bases, and the junction held 12 bases outside the gene matches. Germline-derived CDR1 and CDR2 are LNHDA and SQIVND (reference sequence). The CDR3, as DNA: TGTGCCAGTAGTAGGGTCAGACAGGGATGGGGTCAGCCCCAGCATTTT. It codes for CASSRVRQGWGQPQHF.

This chain links TRBV14 with TRBJ2-7; TRBD2 matches at 7 bases. CDR3 length: 15 residues. Germline assignment: CDR1 SGHDN and CDR2 FVKESK. V gave up 4 bases and J gave up 2 bases; unmatched junction bases: 8. The DNA of the CDR3 is TGTGCCAGCAGCCTTTCTAGCGGTCACACCTACGAGCAGTACTTC. Translating it yields CASSLSSGHTYEQYF.